These 9 T cell receptor beta chains share one sample of origin, sequenced in a study of human T cells and chemical hapten exposure. The time point is: patch test 3, about 24 weeks after DPC sensitization. Treatment of the sample: therapeutic diphenylcyclopropenone sensitization with weekly scalp DPC. TCRdb processed the RACE reads anew with MiXCR; each CDR3 protein has one entry. The table lists just under 65,000 distinct CDR3 sequences, approximately 10% of them singletons. The specimen was whole blood, collected in connection with sensitization to the hapten diphenylcyclopropenone (DPC). These receptors all stem from a woman in her thirties with alopecia areata. Some clones in this sample may be carry-over from other donors' samples.

The chain's CDR3 is CASSSASGGWSTDTQYF. The CDR3 DNA sequence: TGTGCCAGCAGTTCGGCTAGCGGGGGGTGGAGCACAGATACGCAGTATTTT. The chain carries TRBV28 and TRBJ2-3; TRBD2 matches at 11 bases. The ends lost 4 bases at V and 0 bases at J; junction bases unmatched: 6. Looked up from germline, CDR1 is MDHEN and CDR2 is SYDVKM. The CDR3 runs 17 residues. The entire variable domain, with the rest obtained from reference TRBV28 and TRBJ2-3, is as follows: DVKVTQSSRYLVKRTGEKVFLECVQDMDHENMFWYRQDPGLGLRLIYFSYDVKMKEKGDIPEGYSVSREKKERFSLILESASTNQTSMYLCASSSASGGWSTDTQYFGPGTRLTVL.

This clonotype has ten or more counts. V gene TRBV6-2 or TRBV6-3 combines with J gene TRBJ2-3, with 7 bases identical to TRBD1. V shed 5 bases and J 5 bases; nucleotides not matched to a gene: 7. The CDR3 runs 14 residues. Germline V gene data show CDR1 as MNHEY and CDR2 as SVGEGT. For the CDR3, the DNA is TGTGCCAGCAGTGACAGGGCAGGGGGAGATACGCAGTATTTT. Amino acid sequence: CASSDRAGGDTQYF.

This clonotype was observed a few times. V gene TRBV28 combines with J gene TRBJ1-2; 7 nucleotides line up with TRBD1. V shed 7 bases and J 8 bases; nucleotides not matched to a gene: 10. Germline-derived CDR1 and CDR2 are MDHEN and SYDVKM. The CDR3 runs 13 residues. This CDR3 is CASTTTGRGGYTF. CDR3 sequence (DNA): TGTGCCAGCACCACGACAGGGAGAGGCGGCTACACCTTC.

This clonotype has at least ten counts. The chain couples TRBV15 to TRBJ2-3; 7 nucleotides agree with TRBD1. With 0 bases clipped from V and 8 bases from J, the junction kept 2 bases outside the gene matches. Germline CDR1 reads LNHNV; CDR2 reads YYDKDF (reference sequence). This CDR3 is 13 amino acids long. The CDR3 sequence: CATSREGQLTQYF. The CDR3 coding sequence is TGTGCCACCAGCAGAGAGGGACAGCTTACGCAGTATTTT. The complete variable domain, with remaining parts taken from reference TRBV15 and TRBJ2-3, reads DAMVIQNPRYQVTQFGKPVTLSCSQTLNHNVMYWYQQKSSQAPKLLFHYYDKDFNNEADTPDNFQSRRPNTSFCFLDIRSPGLGDTAMYLCATSREGQLTQYFGPGTRLTVL.

This clonotype has only a few counts. The chain recombines TRBV7-6 with TRBJ2-5; D uncertain. This CDR3 is built from 12 residues. The V end lost 2 bases, the J end lost 5 bases, and 6 bases lay between the germline ends. Germline V gene data show CDR1 as SGHVS and CDR2 as FNYEAQ. The CDR3, as DNA: TGTGCCAGCAGCTTACCTTTCGAGACCCAGTACTTC. Translating gives CASSLPFETQYF.

This clonotype was seen a few times. This rearrangement joins TRBV18 to TRBJ1-1; possible D gene TRBD1, 6 bases. The germline gives CDR1 KGHSH, CDR2 LQKENI. V lost 2 bases and J 6 bases, leaving 16 bases between the germline ends. This CDR3 contains 15 residues. CDR3 coding DNA: TGTGCCAGCTCACCAAATAAGGGGGAAGTAGCTGAAGCTTTCTTT. Its translation is CASSPNKGEVAEAFF. Looking up the rest from reference TRBV18 and TRBJ1-1 gives the full variable domain: NAGVMQNPRHLVRRRGQEARLRCSPMKGHSHVYWYRQLPEEGLKFMVYLQKENIIDESGMPKERFSAEFPKEGPSILRIQQVVRGDSAAYFCASSPNKGEVAEAFFGQGTRLTVV.

This clonotype was picked up a small number of times. The chain uses TRBV28 and TRBJ1-1, with no clear D. CDR1 and CDR2 from the germline V gene are MDHEN and SYDVKM. The CDR3 spans 11 residues. Deletions cut 7 bases from V and 5 bases from J, with 8 bases between. CDR3 nucleotide sequence: TGTGCCAGCACCGCCCGGACTGAAGCTTTCTTT. The encoded protein is CASTARTEAFF.

The genes are TRBV7-8 and TRBJ2-1, with 8 bases that match TRBD2. The CDR3 sequence is 12 residues long. The V gene's germline CDR1 is SGHVS and CDR2 FQNEAQ. The V gene end was trimmed by 5 bases and the J gene end by 13 bases; junction bases not matched to a gene: 7. The chain's CDR3 is CASSRSGSDQFF. The CDR3 nucleotides read TGTGCCAGCAGCAGGAGCGGGAGTGACCAGTTCTTC. Full variable domain (remainder filled in from reference TRBV7-8 and TRBJ2-1): GAGVSQSPRYKVAKRGQDVALRCDPISGHVSLFWYQQALGQGPEFLTYFQNEAQLDKSGLPSDRFFAERPEGSVSTLKIQRTQQEDSAVYLCASSRSGSDQFFGPGTRLTVL.

This sequence joins TRBV6-4 and TRBJ1-1; tentative D call: TRBD1 (5 bases). Trimming stripped 4 bases from V and 0 bases from J, with 12 bases between. From germline, CDR1 is MRHNA and CDR2 SNTAGT. The CDR3 extends over 15 amino acids. The CDR3 is CASSAQGGLNTEAFF. Written as DNA, the CDR3 is TGTGCCAGCAGTGCCCAGGGCGGACTGAACACTGAAGCTTTCTTT.